A single sample gave rise to the 10 T cell receptor beta chains below, sequenced in a study of cytomegalovirus exposure and HLA in healthy donors. The PCR employed 60 Vbeta primers together with 13 Jbeta primers. Sequencing was performed with immunoSEQ multiplex PCR; in TCRdb, only in-frame clones are kept and a portion is missing. Among 140,000 to 150,000 clones listed, roughly 80% were seen once. What was sequenced was PBMCs. Every receptor here comes from a woman aged 35 to 49 in good health and CMV-seropositive.

This chain joins TRBV30 and TRBJ1-4; no firm D call. Germline values: CDR1 GTSNPN, CDR2 SVGIG (reference sequence). Trimming shortened V by 2 bases and J by 3 bases, and 10 bases separated the two germline ends. The CDR3 extends over 14 amino acids. CDR3 DNA sequence: TGTGCCTGGAGTAACGGAGCCGCTAATGAAAAACTGTTTTTT. Protein: CAWSNGAANEKLFF.

The J gene is TRBJ2-1, the V gene TRBV6-5, with TRBD1 as a possible D gene (6 bases). Germline assignment: CDR1 MNHEY and CDR2 SVGAGI. This CDR3 spans 12 amino acids. V was clipped by 2 bases and J by 10 bases, with 9 bases between them. The CDR3 spells CASSYRGSEQFF. The CDR3 nucleotides read TGTGCCAGCAGTTACAGGGGGTCGGAGCAGTTCTTC.

The chain joins TRBV27 to TRBJ1-4, with TRBD1 identical over 10 bases. This CDR3 is built from 18 residues. V shed 3 bases, J shed 3 bases, and the junction held 10 bases outside the gene matches. Germline CDR1 reads MNHEY; CDR2 reads SMNVEV (reference sequence). The CDR3 sequence: CASSFDRGLGAPNEKLFF. The DNA of the CDR3 is TGTGCCAGCAGTTTTGACAGGGGGCTTGGTGCACCTAATGAAAAACTGTTTTTT.

This clone was recorded a few times. V usage is TRBV6-6 and J usage is TRBJ2-3, with 7 bases lining up with TRBD2. Trimming took 4 bases from V and 2 from J; bases not matched to a gene: 6. The germline CDR1 and CDR2 sequences are MNHNY and SVGAGI (reference sequence). The CDR3 is 15 residues long. Here the CDR3 reads CASSSLAGPTDTQYF. The CDR3 DNA sequence: TGTGCCAGCAGTTCCTTAGCGGGCCCCACAGATACGCAGTATTTT.

The table lists this clone with a few counts. The rearrangement links TRBV27 to TRBJ1-6; a possible D gene is TRBD1 (5 bases). Trimming left V 3 bases short and J 10 bases short, with 19 bases between. This CDR3 has 16 amino acids. The V gene's germline CDR1 is MNHEY and CDR2 SMNVEV (reference sequence). For the CDR3, the DNA is TGTGCCAGCAGTTTCATTGGGGAAGGGGCAGGGTCACCCCTCCACTTT. As protein: CASSFIGEGAGSPLHF.

The chain combines TRBV10-3 with TRBJ2-6, with TRBD1 matching 11 bases. CDR1 and CDR2 (germline): ENHRY, SYGVKD. Trimming took 8 bases from V and 0 from J; bases not matched to a gene: 3. The CDR3 is made up of 16 amino acids. CDR3 sequence (DNA): TGTGCCATCGGGGGGACAGGGGGCTCTGGGGCCAACGTCCTGACTTTC. It codes for CAIGGTGGSGANVLTF.

This clone has only one observation. This chain joins TRBV4-1 and TRBJ1-5; TRBD1 agrees at 7 bases. J was trimmed by 2 bases and V by 5 bases; bases with no gene match: 3. The CDR3 consists of 14 residues. The germline CDR1 and CDR2 sequences are MGHRA and YSYEKL. CDR3 sequence reads: CASSKTGGNQPQHF. In DNA, the CDR3 is TGCGCCAGCAGCAAAACAGGGGGCAATCAGCCCCAGCATTTT.

The genes are TRBV4-1 and TRBJ1-2; D ambiguous. The CDR3 totals 16 residues. Germline V CDR1 and CDR2: MGHRA, YSYEKL. Trimming took off 1 base at V and 7 bases at J, with 19 bases between the two ends. CDR3: CASSQGSQRLRGGYTF. CDR3 nucleotides: TGCGCCAGCAGCCAAGGGAGCCAGCGGTTGCGTGGTGGCTACACCTTC.

This rearrangement joins TRBV9 to TRBJ2-7; possible D gene TRBD2, 6 bases. Trimming stripped 3 bases from V and 7 bases from J, with 11 bases between. Germline V gives CDR1 SGDLS, CDR2 YYNGEE. The CDR3 has 12 residues. This chain's CDR3 is CASSENGGEQYF. CDR3 coding DNA: TGTGCCAGCAGCGAGAACGGGGGTGAGCAGTACTTC. The full variable domain, completed using reference TRBV9 and TRBJ2-7, is DSGVTQTPKHLITATGQRVTLRCSPRSGDLSVYWYQQSLDQGLQFLIQYYNGEERAKGNILERFSAQQFPDLHSELNLSSLELGDSALYFCASSENGGEQYFGPGTRLTVT.

This sequence joins TRBV5-6 and TRBJ2-7; TRBD2 matches at 9 bases. V trimming: 0 bases; J trimming: 5 bases; junction bases outside the gene matches: 3. The CDR3 covers 14 residues. Germline CDR1 SGHDT, CDR2 YYEEEE. This CDR3 is CASSLVAGVHEQYF. DNA of the CDR3: TGTGCCAGCAGCTTGGTAGCGGGAGTCCACGAGCAGTACTTC.